This TCR beta chain was sequenced for a study of human CD8 memory T cell subsets. The CDR3 is 14 residues long. Germline V gene sequence: CDR1 MNHEY, CDR2 SVGAGI. Making the TCR beta libraries relied on UMI-labeled 5' RACE. With the 5' RACE reads reprocessed, TCRdb shows one record per CDR3 protein and no DNA. The sample totals roughly 10,000 distinct CDR3 sequences. Stem-like CD8+ memory T cells, termed TSTEM, were CCR7+ PD-1- TIGIT-. Total RNA was taken from approximately 140,000 sorted CD8+ T cells, in duplicate, per subset. Concerning this clonotype: The antigen is undetermined.

Study findings and constraints: The overlap between stem-like memory and precursor exhausted T cell repertoires was minimal. A similarly high level of diversity characterized stem-like memory and precursor exhausted T cells, unlike effector memory cells.

The specimen was CD8+ stem-like memory T cells (TSCM and TCM) sorted from PBMCs. Subset of the sample: stem-like memory CD8 T cells (TSTEM), CCR7+ PD-1- TIGIT-. The receptor comes from a human donor in good health. V and J are TRBV6-5 and TRBJ2-7; the D call of TRBD1 rests on TCRdb alone, since no DNA is present to check it. The CDR3 region is CASSYSPQGREQYF.